Following are 18 T cell receptor beta chains from one sample sequenced in a study of T cells after yellow fever vaccination. TCRdb called the 5' RACE reads again in MiXCR, with one record for every CDR3 protein. The sample carries approximately 160,000 distinct CDR3 sequences, about 6% recorded once. Here the sequenced sample was CD4+ T cells sorted from PBMCs, taken on the day of the first yellow fever vaccination. The receptors come from a man between 18 and 29 years old who received the YFV17D yellow fever vaccine.

This clonotype was seen repeatedly, ten times or more. The V gene is TRBV7-2, the J gene TRBJ2-7; D gene ambiguous. The CDR3 loop spans 13 amino acids. The germline V and J ends were trimmed by 5 bases and 5 bases, with 13 bases remaining between them. Germline CDR1 and CDR2: SGHTA and FQGNSA. The CDR3 DNA follows: TGTGCCAGCAGCCCCCAGCCCCGGCACGAGCAGTACTTC. Translation gives CASSPQPRHEQYF.

This clonotype was counted between two and nine times. The genes are TRBV7-8 and TRBJ2-7; D might be TRBD2 (6 bases). With 5 bases removed from V and 2 bases from J, the gap between germline ends came to 16 bases. Germline V gives CDR1 SGHVS, CDR2 FQNEAQ. This CDR3 comprises 15 residues. In DNA form, the CDR3 reads TGTGCCAGCAGCGCAAGTAGCGGACCACCCTACGAGCAGTACTTC. Its translation: CASSASSGPPYEQYF.

This clonotype came up many times. The chain links TRBV24-1 to TRBJ1-1; 8 bases map to TRBD1. After removal of 2 bases from V and 1 base from J, the junction contained 2 bases not matched to a gene. Germline lookup yields CDR1 KGHDR and CDR2 SFDVKD. The CDR3 has 15 residues. The CDR3 reads CATSDSGTGNTEAFF. The CDR3 bases are TGTGCCACCAGTGATTCCGGGACAGGGAACACTGAAGCTTTCTTT.

This clonotype was observed a few times. V gene TRBV29-1 combines with J gene TRBJ1-2; no firm D call. Per germline, CDR1 SQVTM and CDR2 ANQGSEA. Trimming removed 5 bases from V and 0 bases from J, with 7 bases in between. The CDR3 contains 12 residues. DNA for the CDR3: TGCAGCGTTCCGGAAGCTAACTATGGCTACACCTTC. Amino acid sequence: CSVPEANYGYTF.

This clonotype was counted ten times or more. V and J are TRBV6-6 and TRBJ2-1; maybe TRBD1 (6 bases). The CDR3 extends over 13 amino acids. The V gene lost 2 bases and the J gene lost 8 bases, with 10 bases spanning the gap. Germline V gene data show CDR1 as MNHNY and CDR2 as SVGAGI (reference sequence). CDR3 in DNA: TGTGCCAGCAGTTACCTACAGGGCCATGAGCAGTTCTTC. Amino acid sequence: CASSYLQGHEQFF.

This clonotype was recorded many times. DNA for the CDR3: TGCGCCAGCAGTAGAGGGGGAGGCTACACCTTC. It specifies CASSRGGGYTF. The V call is TRBV10-2, the J call TRBJ1-2; perhaps TRBD1 as D (6 bases). V lost 5 bases to trimming and J lost 8 bases, with 9 bases between them. The CDR3 runs to 11 residues. Germline values: CDR1 WSHSY, CDR2 SAAADI.

This clonotype occurred many times. The chain carries TRBV7-2 and TRBJ2-3, with a tentative D call TRBD2 (5 bases). Germline V lookup: CDR1 SGHTA, CDR2 FQGNSA. CDR3 size: 17 residues. Trimming took 0 bases from V and 3 from J, leaving 16 bases between them. In DNA form, the CDR3 reads TGTGCCAGCAGCTTAGCTCGGGGTGTACTGAGGACAGATACGCAGTATTTT. Protein product: CASSLARGVLRTDTQYF. Looking up the rest from reference TRBV7-2 and TRBJ2-3 gives the full variable domain: GAGVSQSPSNKVTEKGKDVELRCDPISGHTALYWYRQSLGQGLEFLIYFQGNSAPDKSGLPSDRFSAERTGGSVSTLTIQRTQQEDSAVYLCASSLARGVLRTDTQYFGPGTRLTVL.

This clonotype was seen ten or more times. The V and J genes are TRBV12-3 or TRBV12-4 and TRBJ2-3; D remains ambiguous. V was cut by 3 bases and J by 4 bases, with 8 bases left in between. This CDR3 comprises 13 residues. This chain's CDR3 is CASSFRLPDTQYF. CDR3 nucleotides: TGTGCCAGCAGTTTCCGCCTCCCAGATACGCAGTATTTT.

V is TRBV5-1 and J is TRBJ1-4; no clear D gene. CDR3 length: 14 residues. CDR1 is SGHRS, CDR2 YFSETQ, per germline. Trimming removed 0 bases from V and 4 bases from J, with 7 bases in between. CDR3 protein: CASSLDHLNEKLFF. As DNA, the CDR3 is TGCGCCAGCAGCTTGGATCACCTTAATGAAAAACTGTTTTTT. Based on the CDR3 plus reference TRBV5-1 and TRBJ1-4, the full variable domain is KAGVTQTPRYLIKTRGQQVTLSCSPISGHRSVSWYQQTPGQGLQFLFEYFSETQRNKGNFPGRFSGRQFSNSRSEMNVSTLELGDSALYLCASSLDHLNEKLFFGSGTQLSVL.

This clonotype was seen at least ten times. The genes are TRBV28 and TRBJ1-1; D not resolved. The V end was cut by 2 bases, the J end by 4 bases, with 11 bases between. The CDR3 is 14 amino acids. From germline, CDR1 is MDHEN and CDR2 SYDVKM. The CDR3 sequence: CASSLTRIVTEAFF. The CDR3 DNA reads as TGTGCCAGCAGTTTAACGAGGATCGTCACTGAAGCTTTCTTT.

In its sample, this clonotype was seen a few times. V gene TRBV6-5 combines with J gene TRBJ2-3, with 12 bases identical to TRBD2. Losses at the gene ends were 3 bases for V and 1 base for J; bases not matched to a gene: 5. Germline values: CDR1 MNHEY, CDR2 SVGAGI. This CDR3 has 17 amino acids. CDR3 nucleotide sequence: TGTGCCAGCAGTTATCGGGCTAGCGGGGGGGGCACAGATACGCAGTATTTT. Translating it yields CASSYRASGGGTDTQYF.

This clonotype was counted ten times or more. The chain couples TRBV18 to TRBJ1-5; the match to TRBD1 covers 10 bases. The germline gives CDR1 KGHSH, CDR2 LQKENI. The CDR3 covers 13 residues. V lost 6 bases to trimming and J lost 9 bases; unmatched junction nucleotides: 5. The CDR3, as DNA: TGTGCCAGCTCTGGGACAGGGGAAGGGCCCCAGCATTTT. Amino acids: CASSGTGEGPQHF.

This clonotype has ten or more counts. The J gene is TRBJ2-7, the V gene TRBV6-2 or TRBV6-3; 9 bases align to TRBD1. The V gene end was trimmed by 6 bases and the J gene end by 6 bases; junction bases not matched to a gene: 9. Germline CDR1 MNHEY, CDR2 SVGEGT. This CDR3 has 14 amino acids. This CDR3 is CASSTGGFRREQYV. The CDR3 DNA reads as TGTGCCAGCAGCACAGGGGGCTTCCGTCGCGAGCAGTACGTC.

The chain carries TRBV27 and TRBJ2-1; 7 bases are a match to TRBD1. V lost 5 bases to trimming and J lost 4 bases; unmatched junction nucleotides: 17. This CDR3 has 18 residues. Germline loops: CDR1 MNHEY, CDR2 SMNVEV (reference sequence). In nucleotides, the CDR3 is TGTGCCAGCAGTAAAGACAGGGTCCCACCAATCCTTTACAATGAGCAGTTCTTC. Protein product: CASSKDRVPPILYNEQFF.

This clonotype was seen many times. The chain employs TRBV24-1 and TRBJ1-1; 7 nucleotides agree with TRBD1. V dropped 4 bases and J dropped 10; count of bases not matched to a gene: 11. The V gene's germline CDR1 is KGHDR and CDR2 SFDVKD. This CDR3 is built from 14 residues. The CDR3 sequence: CATSDHMTGKGAFF. CDR3 nucleotide sequence: TGTGCCACCAGTGACCACATGACAGGGAAGGGAGCTTTCTTT.

The J gene is TRBJ2-5, the V gene TRBV12-3 or TRBV12-4; TRBD2 aligns across 14 bases. The CDR3 covers 15 residues. V dropped 6 bases and J dropped 4; count of bases not matched to a gene: 4. The CDR3 nucleotides read TGTGCCAGCAGCCGACTAGCGGGGGGGTTAGAGACCCAGTACTTC. As protein: CASSRLAGGLETQYF.

The chain employs TRBV12-3 or TRBV12-4 and TRBJ2-5, with TRBD1 matching over 9 bases. This CDR3 is built from 12 residues. V lost 11 bases and J lost 3; bases outside the gene matches: 4. The CDR3 reads CARWDREETQYF. In DNA form, the CDR3 reads TGTGCCCGTTGGGACAGGGAAGAGACCCAGTACTTC.

The chain combines TRBV12-3 or TRBV12-4 with TRBJ2-7; D gene ambiguous. There are 13 residues in the CDR3. Between the trimmed V and J ends, which lost 4 bases and 4 bases, there was a span of 11 bases. The CDR3 here is CASSWRSSYEQYF. The CDR3 nucleotides read TGTGCCAGCAGTTGGAGAAGCAGTTACGAGCAGTACTTC.